This is a list of T cell receptor beta chains from one sample in a study of cytomegalovirus exposure and HLA in healthy donors. Clones were sequenced by immunoSEQ multiplex PCR, and TCRdb holds only the in-frame ones, with some missing. The repertoire holds about 110,000 clones, with about 90% as singletons. The sample taken for sequencing was PBMCs. The receptors were sampled from a man aged 35 to 55 in good health and CMV-seronegative. Each CDR3 is given with its conserved first and last residue. D genes are given only for firm matches. Size values are once, few and many counts, or a class for expanded clones, and some rows have none.

CDR3: CASSPTGGAETQYF; DNA: TGCGCCAGCAGCCCTACAGGGGGGGCAGAGACCCAGTACTTC; D: .; V: TRBV4-3; J: TRBJ2-5; size: .
CDR3: CASSLISATMNTGELFF; DNA: TGCGCCAGCAGCTTGATTAGCGCCACCATGAACACCGGGGAGCTGTTTTTT; D: .; V: TRBV5-1; J: TRBJ2-2; size: .
CDR3: CTSSQEGGTDYGYTF; DNA: TGCACCAGCAGCCAAGAAGGCGGGACGGATTATGGCTACACCTTC; D: .; V: TRBV1; J: TRBJ1-2; size: .
CDR3: CASSRTGNTEAFF; DNA: TGTGCCAGTAGTAGGACAGGCAACACTGAAGCTTTCTTT; D: TRBD1; V: TRBV19; J: TRBJ1-1; size: .
CDR3: CASNEGDSTQYF; DNA: TGCGCCAGCAACGAGGGGGACAGCACGCAGTATTTT; D: TRBD1; V: TRBV5-1; J: TRBJ2-3; size: .
CDR3: CASRQGAYGYTF; DNA: TGTGCCAGCAGGCAGGGGGCCTATGGCTACACCTTC; D: TRBD1; V: TRBV6-5; J: TRBJ1-2; size: .
CDR3: CASSQGASSSGNTIYF; DNA: TGCGCCAGCAGCCAAGGCGCGTCGAGCTCTGGAAACACCATATATTTT; D: .; V: TRBV4-1; J: TRBJ1-3; size: few
CDR3: CASSRIDRGSYNEQFF; DNA: TGCGCCAGCAGCCGAATAGACAGGGGCTCCTACAATGAGCAGTTCTTC; D: TRBD1; V: TRBV4-3; J: TRBJ2-1; size: .
CDR3: CASRQGDSPLHF; DNA: TGCGCCAGCAGGCAGGGGGATTCACCCCTCCACTTT; D: TRBD1; V: TRBV5-1; J: TRBJ1-6; size: .
CDR3: CAIKLGLLNNEQFF; DNA: TGTGCCATCAAACTGGGACTTTTAAACAATGAGCAGTTCTTC; D: .; V: TRBV7-2; J: TRBJ2-1; size: few
CDR3: CASSWTGGHTEAFF; DNA: TGTGCCAGCTCCTGGACAGGGGGGCACACTGAAGCTTTCTTT; D: TRBD1; V: TRBV6-5; J: TRBJ1-1; size: .
CDR3: CASSRTGNQPRHF; DNA: TGTGCCAGCAGCCGGACAGGTAATCAGCCCCGGCATTTT; D: TRBD1; V: TRBV7-8; J: TRBJ1-5; size: .
CDR3: CASSQRQARPSGANVLTF; DNA: TGCGCCAGCAGCCAACGACAGGCGCGGCCCTCTGGGGCCAACGTCCTGACTTTC; D: .; V: TRBV4-3; J: TRBJ2-6; size: .
CDR3: CASSVDPGQIVYEQYF; DNA: TGTGCCAGCAGCGTAGACCCGGGACAGATAGTCTACGAGCAGTACTTC; D: TRBD1; V: TRBV9; J: TRBJ2-7; size: .
CDR3: CASSLARPGNSPLHF; DNA: TGTGCCAGCAGCTTAGCGCGACCCGGGAATTCACCCCTCCACTTT; D: .; V: TRBV7-8; J: TRBJ1-6; size: .
CDR3: CATSGQMGQYNSPLHF; DNA: TGTGCCACCAGCGGACAAATGGGACAGTATAATTCACCCCTCCACTTT; D: TRBD1; V: TRBV15; J: TRBJ1-6; size: .
CDR3: CASSIEGGNTEAFF; DNA: TGTGCCAGTAGTATAGAAGGGGGGAACACTGAAGCTTTCTTT; D: .; V: TRBV19; J: TRBJ1-1; size: .
CDR3: CASSLARGKSTDTQYF; DNA: TGCGCCAGCAGCTTGGCCCGGGGAAAGAGCACAGATACGCAGTATTTT; D: .; V: TRBV5-1; J: TRBJ2-3; size: .
CDR3: CASSAPGTGGFNEQFF; DNA: TGTGCCAGCAGCGCACCCGGGACAGGGGGCTTCAATGAGCAGTTCTTC; D: TRBD1; V: TRBV9; J: TRBJ2-1; size: .
CDR3: CASSYSGAETEAFF; DNA: TGTGCCAGCAGTTACTCGGGGGCGGAAACTGAAGCTTTCTTT; D: .; V: TRBV6-5; J: TRBJ1-1; size: few
CDR3: CASSQDGRASGLMETQYF; DNA: TGCGCCAGCAGCCAAGATGGTAGGGCTAGCGGGCTTATGGAGACCCAGTACTTC; D: TRBD2; V: TRBV4-1; J: TRBJ2-5; size: .
CDR3: CASSLDLSTGNTIYF; DNA: TGCGCCAGCAGTTTGGACTTATCCACTGGAAACACCATATATTTT; D: .; V: TRBV5-1; J: TRBJ1-3; size: .
CDR3: CASLTGTGGGETQYF; DNA: TGCGCCAGTCTAACCGGGACAGGGGGCGGGGAGACCCAGTACTTC; D: TRBD1; V: TRBV5-1; J: TRBJ2-5; size: .
CDR3: CASRGDRNYGYTF; DNA: TGTGCCAGCAGGGGGGACAGGAACTATGGCTACACCTTC; D: TRBD1; V: TRBV6-5; J: TRBJ1-2; size: .
CDR3: CASSLLGTASGANVLTF; DNA: TGCGCCAGCAGCTTGTTGGGCACAGCATCTGGGGCCAACGTCCTGACTTTC; D: .; V: TRBV5-1; J: TRBJ2-6; size: .
CDR3: CASSPGLAGGGYYNEQFF; DNA: TGCGCCAGCAGCCCAGGACTAGCGGGGGGGGGATACTACAATGAGCAGTTCTTC; D: TRBD2; V: TRBV5-1; J: TRBJ2-1; size: .
CDR3: CATSRGSTGGDYGYTF; DNA: TGTGCCACCAGCAGAGGGTCCACGGGGGGAGACTATGGCTACACCTTC; D: .; V: TRBV15; J: TRBJ1-2; size: .
CDR3: CASSWDLQNIQYF; DNA: TGTGCCAGCAGCTGGGACTTACAAAACATTCAGTACTTC; D: .; V: TRBV5-6; J: TRBJ2-4; size: .
CDR3: CASSLVTVNTEAFF; DNA: TGTGCCAGCAGCTTGGTGACAGTGAACACTGAAGCTTTCTTT; D: .; V: TRBV5-5; J: TRBJ1-1; size: .
CDR3: CASSVSQVGAQYEQYF; DNA: TGTGCCAGCAGTGTCTCACAGGTGGGTGCCCAGTACGAGCAGTACTTC; D: .; V: TRBV6-1; J: TRBJ2-7; size: .
CDR3: CASSEGPGGNEKLFF; DNA: TGTGCCAGCAGTGAAGGTCCAGGGGGTAATGAAAAACTGTTTTTT; D: TRBD1; V: TRBV6-4; J: TRBJ1-4; size: .
CDR3: CASSLAGSSNQPQHF; DNA: TGTGCCAGCAGCTTGGCGGGGAGCAGCAATCAGCCCCAGCATTTT; D: .; V: TRBV5-4; J: TRBJ1-5; size: .
CDR3: CASSLRYEKLFF; DNA: TGTGCCAGCAGTTTACGGTATGAAAAACTGTTTTTT; D: .; V: TRBV28; J: TRBJ1-4; size: once
CDR3: CATKDRGPSQAFF; DNA: TGTGCCACCAAGGACAGGGGGCCTTCTCAAGCTTTCTTT; D: TRBD1; V: TRBV19; J: TRBJ1-1; size: .
CDR3: CASSLGYSNTEAFF; DNA: TGTGCCAGCAGCTTAGGGTACTCGAACACTGAAGCTTTCTTT; D: .; V: TRBV7-6; J: TRBJ1-1; size: .
CDR3: CASSPGQAGSPLHF; DNA: TGTGCCAGCTCACCCGGACAGGCGGGTTCACCCCTCCACTTT; D: TRBD1; V: TRBV18; J: TRBJ1-6; size: few
CDR3: CASSSGGAVETQYF; DNA: TGTGCCAGCAGCAGCGGGGGGGCGGTTGAGACCCAGTACTTC; D: TRBD2; V: TRBV9; J: TRBJ2-5; size: .
CDR3: CATSREQGGEKLFF; DNA: TGTGCCACCAGCAGAGAACAGGGTGGTGAAAAACTGTTTTTT; D: .; V: TRBV15; J: TRBJ1-4; size: .
CDR3: CSVDWGERLRLF; DNA: TGCAGCGTTGATTGGGGGGAGCGGCTCCGTCTTTTT; D: .; V: TRBV29-1; J: TRBJ1-4; size: .
CDR3: CSVVITGLEQYF; DNA: TGCAGCGTTGTTATCACAGGGTTAGAGCAGTACTTC; D: .; V: TRBV29-1; J: TRBJ2-7; size: .
CDR3: CASRTGQGDSSYNSPLHF; DNA: TGTGCCAGCAGAACGGGACAGGGGGATAGTTCCTATAATTCACCCCTCCACTTT; D: TRBD1; V: TRBV27; J: TRBJ1-6; size: .
CDR3: CASSREAALNTEAFF; DNA: TGCGCCAGCAGCCGGGAGGCTGCTTTGAACACTGAAGCTTTCTTT; D: .; V: TRBV5-1; J: TRBJ1-1; size: .
CDR3: CASSYFVIGGAKEKLFF; DNA: TGTGCCAGCAGCTATTTTGTTATAGGAGGGGCAAAGGAAAAACTGTTTTTT; D: .; V: TRBV7-9; J: TRBJ1-4; size: .
CDR3: CASSQGSGASETQYF; DNA: TGTGCCAGCAGCCAAGGGAGCGGGGCTTCGGAGACCCAGTACTTC; D: TRBD2; V: TRBV4-2; J: TRBJ2-5; size: .
CDR3: CASSTAGGYEQYF; DNA: TGTGCCAGCAGTACCGCGGGCGGCTACGAGCAGTACTTC; D: .; V: TRBV7-9; J: TRBJ2-7; size: .
CDR3: CASSALSLANEQFF; DNA: TGTGCCAGCAGCGCCCTCTCGCTAGCAAATGAGCAGTTCTTC; D: .; V: TRBV9; J: TRBJ2-1; size: .
CDR3: CASRPDDRNEKLFF; DNA: TGTGCCAGCAGACCCGACGACAGAAATGAAAAACTGTTTTTT; D: .; V: TRBV28; J: TRBJ1-4; size: few
CDR3: CASSVEDRGGSPLHF; DNA: TGTGCCAGCAGCGTAGAAGACAGGGGTGGTTCACCCCTCCACTTT; D: TRBD1; V: TRBV9; J: TRBJ1-6; size: .